This TCR beta chain was captured in a study of Ad26.COV2.S vaccination and SARS-CoV-2 variants. The CDR3 is 15 amino acids. Germline CDR1 and CDR2: SGHNT and YYREEE (reference sequence). V dropped 0 bases and J dropped 4; count of bases not matched to a gene: 4. The protocol was immunoSEQ multiplex PCR, while the TCRdb copy is restricted to in-frame clones and leaves out a portion. The profile shows hundreds of thousands of clones, roughly nine tenths of them singletons. As for treatment: about 20 received Ad26.COV2.S at low or high dose, single or two shots; about 5 received placebo; per-sample allocation not given. Sampling was done on day 63 after the first vaccine or placebo injection. Immunization relied on an Ad26 vector, which expressed Wuhan-strain SARS-CoV-2 spike.

The sequencing used peripheral blood, collected in a trial of Ad26.COV2.S vaccine versus placebo. The chain carries TRBV5-4 and TRBJ1-2, with 9 bases matching TRBD1. This receptor was obtained from a person aged 18-60 years who received the Ad26.COV2.S COVID-19 vaccine or a placebo. CDR3 DNA: TGTGCCAGCAGCTTGGCCGGGACAGGGATCTATGGCTACACCTTC. It specifies CASSLAGTGIYGYTF.